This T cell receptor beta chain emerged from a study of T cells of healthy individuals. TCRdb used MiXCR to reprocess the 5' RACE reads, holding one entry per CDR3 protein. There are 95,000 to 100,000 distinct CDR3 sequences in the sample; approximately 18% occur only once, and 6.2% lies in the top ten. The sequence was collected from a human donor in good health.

CDR3: CSALERGRGWGGTYEQYF. The DNA of the CDR3 is TGCAGTGCCTTAGAACGGGGAAGAGGTTGGGGCGGGACCTACGAGCAGTACTTC. The chain employs TRBV20-1 and TRBJ2-7; D possibly corresponds to TRBD2 (6 bases). V lost 6 bases, J lost 2 bases, and 29 bases lay in between. Germline-derived CDR1 and CDR2 are DFQATT and SNEGSKA (reference sequence). The CDR3 totals 18 residues.